These T cell receptor beta chains were read from a single sample in a study of shared clonotypes between healthy human individuals. TCRdb's table, derived via immunoSEQ multiplex PCR, lists solely in-frame clones and lacks some. The sample has 2.5 million or so clones, around nine tenths seen once; the top ten hold 0.13% to 0.15%. Sequencing used naive CD4+ T cells sorted from blood. The receptor set was obtained from a man between 18 and 35 years old in good health. Each CDR3 is given with its conserved first and last residue. D genes are given only for firm matches. Rows give clone size only sometimes, using once, few, many, or a class for an expanded clone.

>NA|TRBJ2-1|TRBV11-2|TRBD2
TGTGCCAGCAGGCCCGGGACTAGCGGGAGGCGAACCCAGTTCTTC
CASRPGTSGRRTQFF
>NA|TRBJ2-1|TRBV7-9|TRBD2
TGTGCCACTACTAGCGGACTCTCCCCAAAGGGGAATGAGCAGTTCTTC
CATTSGLSPKGNEQFF
>NA|TRBJ1-5|TRBV19|NA
TGTGCCAGTAACGATCAGCCCCAGCATTTT
CASNDQPQHF
>few|TRBJ2-2|TRBV19|NA
TGTGCCAGTAAGCCTAGGGTTAGCGGGGAGCTGTTTTTT
CASKPRVSGELFF
>NA|TRBJ2-2|TRBV7-9|NA
TGTGCCAGCAGCTCCGGCGCCGGGGAGCTGTTTTTT
CASSSGAGELFF
>NA|TRBJ2-2|TRBV6-5|NA
TGTGCCAGCAGGAGGGCCGGGGAGCTGTTTTTT
CASRRAGELFF
>NA|TRBJ1-1|TRBV5-1|NA
TGCGCCAGCAGCTTGTTTACAGGCCTAGATCTGAACACTGAAGCTTTCTTT
CASSLFTGLDLNTEAFF
>NA|TRBJ2-1|TRBV27|TRBD1
TGTGCCAGCAGCCGACAAGGGACAGGGGTGGAACTAGCGTTTAATGAGCAGTTCTTC
CASSRQGTGVELAFNEQFF
>NA|TRBJ1-5|TRBV6-6|NA
TGTGCCAGCAGTTATCGGAGCGATCAGCCCCAGCATTTT
CASSYRSDQPQHF
>NA|TRBJ2-5|TRBV18|NA
TGTGCCAGCTCACCAACTACCGAGACCCAGTACTTC
CASSPTTETQYF
>NA|TRBJ2-7|TRBV6-5|NA
TGTGCCAGCAGACTGGTTGTTTGGGGTAAAGGCGAGCAGTACTTC
CASRLVVWGKGEQYF
>NA|TRBJ2-2|TRBV7-3|NA
TGTGCCAGCAGCCCCAGGTTCAATCCGGACGCCGGTAAAGACTCCGGGGAGCTGTTTTTT
CASSPRFNPDAGKDSGELFF
>NA|TRBJ1-1|TRBV5-6|NA
TGTGCCAGCAGCTTGGACAGGATCAACACTGAAGCTTTCTTT
CASSLDRINTEAFF
>NA|TRBJ2-2|TRBV10-3|NA
TGTGCCATCAGGCCACAGGGGAACACCGGGGAGCTGTTTTTT
CAIRPQGNTGELFF
>NA|TRBJ2-1|TRBV30|NA
TGTGCCTGGAGTGTCGGGGGTGATGATGAGCAGTTCTTC
CAWSVGGDDEQFF
>NA|TRBJ1-5|TRBV28|NA
TGTGCCAGCAGCTCGGGGTTAAGCAATCAGCCCCAGCATTTT
CASSSGLSNQPQHF
>NA|TRBJ2-7|TRBV11-2|TRBD2
TGTGCCAGCAGCCGGGAGGGTCCCTACGAGCAGTACTTC
CASSREGPYEQYF
>NA|TRBJ2-3|TRBV14|NA
TGTGCCAGCAGCCAACTCCGAGACTTCACAGATACGCAGTATTTT
CASSQLRDFTDTQYF
>NA|TRBJ2-3|TRBV11-2|NA
TGTGCCAGCAGCTGGGGTGGGCAACACACAGATACGCAGTATTTT
CASSWGGQHTDTQYF
>NA|TRBJ1-2|TRBV25-1|TRBD1
TGTGCCAGCAGCGGTGGGACAGGGGGCTACACCTTC
CASSGGTGGYTF
>NA|TRBJ1-4|TRBV29-1|TRBD1
TGCAGCGCTATGACAGGGCTTAATGAAAAACTGTTTTTT
CSAMTGLNEKLFF
>few|TRBJ1-5|TRBV10-3|NA
TGTGCCATCAGTCTGGCAGAAAATCAGCCCCAGCATTTT
CAISLAENQPQHF
>NA|TRBJ2-7|TRBV5-1|NA
TGCGCCAGCAGGTGGGGGACGGACGGGATTTACGAGCAGTACTTC
CASRWGTDGIYEQYF
>NA|TRBJ2-1|TRBV5-1|TRBD2
TGCGCCAGCAGCTTATCTAGCGGACTTTACGATGAGCAGTTCTTC
CASSLSSGLYDEQFF
>NA|TRBJ2-3|TRBV15|TRBD2
TGTGCCACCAGCACTACTAGCGGGGTAGGCACAGATACGCAGTATTTT
CATSTTSGVGTDTQYF
>NA|TRBJ2-5|TRBV30|NA
TGTGCCTGGAGCTCCCAGGGTGAGACCCAGTACTTC
CAWSSQGETQYF
>NA|TRBJ2-1|TRBV5-4|TRBD1
TGTGCCAGCAGCCCCGGACAGGGGGGGTACAATGAGCAGTTCTTC
CASSPGQGGYNEQFF
>NA|TRBJ2-2|TRBV4-3|TRBD1
TGCGCCAGCAGCCGCAAACAGGGGACCAACACCGGGGAGCTGTTTTTT
CASSRKQGTNTGELFF
>NA|TRBJ2-7|TRBV30|NA
TGTGCCTGGAGTAGAGCCTACGAGCAGTACTTC
CAWSRAYEQYF
>NA|TRBJ1-5|TRBV18|TRBD1
TGTGCCAGCTCACCACCAGTGGGTCAGGGGGTCCAGCCCCAGCATTTT
CASSPPVGQGVQPQHF
>once|TRBJ1-2|TRBV4-3|TRBD1
TGCGCCAGCAGCCAAGATATACCCTCAGGGGGAGGCTACACCTTC
CASSQDIPSGGGYTF
>NA|TRBJ2-5|TRBV9|NA
TGTGCCAGCAGCGTAGGGTTGGGGGTACAAGAGACCCAGTACTTC
CASSVGLGVQETQYF
>NA|TRBJ2-2|TRBV6-5|NA
TGTGCCAGCAGCAGGAGGCGGGTGGGGGAGCTGTTTTTT
CASSRRRVGELFF
>NA|TRBJ1-5|TRBV5-1|NA
TGCGCCAGCAGCTTGGAGTCGCCAGTCAATCAGCCCCAGCATTTT
CASSLESPVNQPQHF
>once|TRBJ2-5|TRBV5-1|TRBD1
TGCGCCAGCAGCCTCGGACAGGGGCAAGAGACCCAGTACTTC
CASSLGQGQETQYF
>NA|TRBJ2-7|TRBV5-1|NA
TGCGCCAGCAGCTCCGGGCTGGGGGCCGAGCAGTACTTC
CASSSGLGAEQYF
>once|TRBJ1-4|TRBV14|NA
TGTGCCAGCAGCCAAGATGCGGCCGGACTAAGTGAAAAACTGTTTTTT
CASSQDAAGLSEKLFF
>NA|TRBJ2-3|TRBV5-1|NA
TGCGCCAGCAGCTTGACGCACCCAGATACGCAGTATTTT
CASSLTHPDTQYF
>NA|TRBJ1-5|TRBV6-5|NA
TGTGCCACCGGTACTGACAGGACCTCCAATCAGCCCCAGCATTTT
CATGTDRTSNQPQHF
>NA|TRBJ2-2|TRBV11-2|TRBD1
TGTGCCAGCAGCCCAGGGGGTGCCGGGACAGGGGAGCTGTTTTTT
CASSPGGAGTGELFF
>NA|TRBJ1-4|TRBV7-9|TRBD1
TGTGCCAGCAGCTTAGGGCCGGGACAGGGATCTGGTGAAAAACTGTTTTTT
CASSLGPGQGSGEKLFF
>NA|TRBJ1-2|TRBV4-1|NA
TGCGCCAGCAGCCAAGGCGGGGCTTATGGCTACACCTTC
CASSQGGAYGYTF
>NA|TRBJ2-5|TRBV20-1|TRBD2
TGCAGTGGGGACTATTTAGAGACCCAGTACTTC
CSGDYLETQYF
>NA|TRBJ2-2|TRBV2|TRBD1
TGTGCCAGCAGCGGTCCCGGGACAGGGATCTCCGGGGAGCTGTTTTTT
CASSGPGTGISGELFF
>NA|TRBJ2-1|TRBV6-5|NA
TGTGCCAGCAGGACGCCAAGCGGACCCGCCAATGAGCAGTTCTTC
CASRTPSGPANEQFF
>few|TRBJ1-1|TRBV30|TRBD1
TGTGCCTGGAGTGTAGGACAGGGTACTGAAGCTTTCTTT
CAWSVGQGTEAFF
>few|TRBJ1-5|TRBV10-2|TRBD1
TGCGCCAGCAGTGAGTCGCGAGACAGGGACAATCAGCCCCAGCATTTT
CASSESRDRDNQPQHF
>NA|TRBJ1-6|TRBV6-6|NA
TGTGCCAGCAGTTGGGGCGAATACTATAATTCACCCCTCCACTTT
CASSWGEYYNSPLHF